The 5 T cell receptor beta chains below all came from one sample that was sequenced in a study of T cell changes during pregnancy in multiple sclerosis. The repertoire was sequenced with immunoSEQ multiplex PCR; TCRdb's copy has only in-frame clones and lacks some. The table has approximately 70,000 clones, roughly 90% seen once. The sample here was peripheral blood, taken in the first trimester of pregnancy. These receptors all come from a female donor in good health, enrolled as a control in a pregnancy study.

The chain employs TRBV6-1 and TRBJ1-2, with TRBD1 matching over 7 bases. Germline V gene data show CDR1 as MNHNS and CDR2 as SASEGT. This CDR3 spans 13 amino acids. Trimming at V came to 6 bases and at J to 8 bases, leaving 9 bases not matched to a gene. The CDR3 protein is CASSVDRVRGYTF. The CDR3 bases are TGTGCCAGCAGCGTCGACAGGGTCCGCGGCTACACCTTC.

The rearrangement uses TRBV6-1 and TRBJ1-5, with TRBD1 matching 8 bases. V was clipped by 4 bases and J by 7 bases; unmatched bases: 3. The CDR3 runs 13 residues. The germline V gene has CDR1 MNHNS and CDR2 SASEGT. CDR3 DNA: TGTGCCAGCAGTGGCGACAGGGGCCAGCCCCAGCATTTT. This gives the protein CASSGDRGQPQHF.

This clone was seen only once. The rearrangement uses TRBV28 and TRBJ1-1, with D perhaps TRBD1 (5 bases). CDR1 is MDHEN, CDR2 SYDVKM, per germline. V lost 6 bases to trimming and J lost 0 bases, with 8 bases between them. The CDR3 runs to 13 residues. The CDR3 loop is CASRDTMNTEAFF. CDR3 DNA: TGTGCCAGCAGGGACACAATGAACACTGAAGCTTTCTTT.

The V and J genes are TRBV9 and TRBJ2-3, with D possibly matching TRBD2 (5 bases). Germline lookup yields CDR1 SGDLS and CDR2 YYNGEE. This CDR3 is 12 amino acids long. V lost 2 bases and J 6 bases, leaving 7 bases between the germline ends. The CDR3 protein is CASSVGGDTQYF. CDR3 sequence (DNA): TGTGCCAGCAGCGTGGGCGGGGATACGCAGTATTTT.

This chain uses TRBV5-1 with TRBJ2-6, with D unclear. Germline V gives CDR1 SGHRS, CDR2 YFSETQ. The CDR3 contains 16 residues. The V and J ends lost 4 bases and 1 base respectively, with 12 bases between them. The CDR3 region is CASSPPMLSGANVLTF. Written as DNA, the CDR3 is TGCGCCAGCAGCCCCCCTATGCTTTCTGGGGCCAACGTCCTGACTTTC.